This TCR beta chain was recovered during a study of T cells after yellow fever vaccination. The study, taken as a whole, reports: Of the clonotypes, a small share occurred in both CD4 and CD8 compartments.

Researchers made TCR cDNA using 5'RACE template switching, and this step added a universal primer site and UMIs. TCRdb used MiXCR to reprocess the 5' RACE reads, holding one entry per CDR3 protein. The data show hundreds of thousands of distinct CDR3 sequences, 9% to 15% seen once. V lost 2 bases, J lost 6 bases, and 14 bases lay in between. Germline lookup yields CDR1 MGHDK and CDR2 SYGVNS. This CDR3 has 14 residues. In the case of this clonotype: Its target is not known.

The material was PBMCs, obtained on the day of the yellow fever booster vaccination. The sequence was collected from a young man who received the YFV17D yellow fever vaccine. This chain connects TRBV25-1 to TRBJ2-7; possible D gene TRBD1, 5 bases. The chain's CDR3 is CASSEARVLSEQYF. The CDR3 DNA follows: TGTGCCAGCAGTGAAGCCAGGGTATTGTCCGAGCAGTACTTC.